The clone carrying this T cell receptor beta chain was found once. Its antigen remains unidentified. This specimen belongs to a study of T-cell reconstitution after alpha-beta-depleted transplantation in children. Findings of the study overall: At around two months after transplant, the alpha-beta T cells were reportedly derived from several hundred expanded clones that came from non-depleted graft cells.

A TCRbeta library incorporating unique molecular identifiers was prepared. TCRdb re-called the PCR reads through MiXCR, storing one row per CDR3 protein. The sample shows hundreds of thousands of distinct CDR3 sequences, 16% of them seen only once. CDR1 is SGHAT, CDR2 FQDESV, per germline (reference sequence). V dropped 8 bases and J dropped 5; count of bases not matched to a gene: 6. The CDR3 is 15 amino acids. The clonotype comes from a male patient under 18 who had a stem cell transplant for acute lymphoblastic leukemia, so the T cells may come from the graft donor. The sequencing used PBMCs, mostly from graft donor cells, collected 360 days after TCRalphabeta/CD19-depleted stem cell transplant. The V gene is TRBV11-1, the J gene TRBJ2-3; 14 nucleotides match TRBD2. The CDR3 nucleotides are TGTGCCAGCCGGAAGGGACTAGCGGGAGAAGATACGCAGTATTTT. Translated, it gives CASRKGLAGEDTQYF.